This passage covers 8 T cell receptor beta chains from one sample sequenced in a study of blood T cell repertoires in COVID-19. Assay: immunoSEQ multiplex PCR; the TCRdb copy retains only in-frame clones and omits some. The profile shows 200,000 to 250,000 clones, about 86% of them singletons. The sequenced sample consisted of PBMCs or T cells enriched from blood (not recorded which). These receptors all stem from a middle-aged woman with acute COVID-19.

The rearrangement uses TRBV9 and TRBJ2-2, with 7 bases identical to TRBD2. Germline V gene data show CDR1 as SGDLS and CDR2 as YYNGEE. Trimming removed 0 bases from V and 3 bases from J; junction bases left unmatched: 5. This CDR3 is 16 amino acids long. This chain's CDR3 is CASSVAPGGYTGELFF. The CDR3 DNA reads as TGTGCCAGCAGCGTAGCTCCCGGGGGGTACACCGGGGAGCTGTTTTTT. Together with reference TRBV9 and TRBJ2-2, the CDR3 gives the full variable domain: DSGVTQTPKHLITATGQRVTLRCSPRSGDLSVYWYQQSLDQGLQFLIQYYNGEERAKGNILERFSAQQFPDLHSELNLSSLELGDSALYFCASSVAPGGYTGELFFGEGSRLTVL.

The chain links TRBV30 to TRBJ2-1; possible D gene TRBD1, 5 bases. CDR1 is GTSNPN and CDR2 is SVGIG in the germline V gene (reference sequence). The CDR3 length is 14 residues. V was trimmed by 4 bases and J by 1 base, leaving 11 bases between them. CDR3 DNA sequence: TGTGCCTGGATGGGCAGGGATTCCTACAATGAGCAGTTCTTC. This sequence encodes CAWMGRDSYNEQFF.

This sequence joins TRBV6-2 or TRBV6-3 and TRBJ2-2, with TRBD2 identical over 7 bases. The CDR3 loop spans 14 amino acids. The germline V gene encodes CDR1 MNHEY and CDR2 SVGEGT. V shed 7 bases, J shed 3 bases, and the junction held 5 bases outside the gene matches. The CDR3 bases are TGTGCCAGCATCCCTAGCGGATACACCGGGGAGCTGTTTTTT. Translating it yields CASIPSGYTGELFF.

This chain uses TRBV4-3 with TRBJ2-3, with 11 positions matching TRBD2. The CDR3 is 21 residues long. The V segment lost 0 bases and the J segment 0 bases; nucleotides outside the gene matches: 14. The V gene's germline CDR1 is LGHNA and CDR2 YSLEER. The CDR3 DNA is TGCGCCAGCAGCCAAGAATCGGTAGCGGGGGGGCAGATCACTAGCACAGATACGCAGTATTTT. This translates into CASSQESVAGGQITSTDTQYF.

The V call is TRBV19, the J call TRBJ1-2; TRBD1 matches 8 bases. Germline CDR1 is LNHDA and CDR2 is SQIVND (reference sequence). The CDR3 is 14 residues long. V was pared by 3 bases and J by 4 bases, with 4 bases of the junction left unmatched. The DNA of the CDR3 is TGTGCCAGTAGTATTCGGCAGGGGGCCTATGGCTACACCTTC. Amino acid sequence: CASSIRQGAYGYTF.

In this sample, this clone turned up once. The rearrangement links TRBV27 to TRBJ1-5; tentatively, D is TRBD1 (5 bases). The V and J ends lost 5 bases and 2 bases respectively, with 10 bases between them. The germline V gene encodes CDR1 MNHEY and CDR2 SMNVEV (reference sequence). The CDR3 spans 14 residues. CDR3 sequence reads: CASSGWGGNQPQHF. For the CDR3, the DNA is TGTGCCAGCAGTGGTTGGGGGGGCAATCAGCCCCAGCATTTT.

The V call is TRBV24-1, the J call TRBJ1-5; TRBD1 matches at 7 bases. The junction had 7 bases not matched to a gene; V was cut back by 6 bases and J by 3 bases. Per the germline V gene, CDR1 is KGHDR and CDR2 is SFDVKD. The CDR3 contains 15 residues. CDR3 nucleotides: TGTGCCACCAGTACTACAGGGGCTGACAATCAGCCCCAGCATTTT. This sequence encodes CATSTTGADNQPQHF.

V usage is TRBV10-3 and J usage is TRBJ2-7; D unclear. Germline CDR1 ENHRY, CDR2 SYGVKD. Trimming removed 2 bases from V and 1 base from J, with 6 bases in between. CDR3 length: 13 residues. The CDR3 DNA follows: TGTGCCATCAGTGAGGAGGATTCCTACGAGCAGTACTTC. Residues: CAISEEDSYEQYF.